The 9 T cell receptor beta chains reported below all come from one sample, sequenced in a study of T cell changes during pregnancy in multiple sclerosis. Data came from immunoSEQ multiplex PCR; TCRdb stores just in-frame clones and leaves some out. This table holds around 24,000 clones, roughly 85% found once. Sequenced material: CD8+ T cells from peripheral blood mononuclear cells, taken in the first trimester of pregnancy. The receptor set was obtained from a female donor in good health, enrolled as a control in a pregnancy study.

The V call is TRBV7-9, the J call TRBJ2-7, with TRBD1 matching 7 bases. V trimming: 2 bases; J trimming: 2 bases; junction bases outside the gene matches: 18. Germline lookup yields CDR1 SEHNR and CDR2 FQNEAQ (reference sequence). The CDR3 contains 19 residues. The CDR3 here is CASSLPDLQTGEFTYEQYF. CDR3 nucleotide sequence: TGTGCCAGCAGCTTACCCGACCTTCAAACAGGGGAGTTCACCTACGAGCAGTACTTC.

The chain has TRBV9 and TRBJ2-7; D possibly corresponds to TRBD2 (7 bases). This CDR3 region has 15 residues. From germline, CDR1 is SGDLS and CDR2 YYNGEE. V was trimmed by 4 bases and J by 2 bases, leaving 16 bases between them. CDR3 protein: CASSPVGGGTYEQYF. As DNA, the CDR3 is TGTGCCAGCAGCCCTGTAGGGGGAGGGACCTACGAGCAGTACTTC.

This sequence joins TRBV11-1 and TRBJ1-4, with 7 nucleotides matching TRBD1. Trimming at V came to 5 bases and at J to 2 bases, leaving 2 bases not matched to a gene. Germline values: CDR1 SGHAT, CDR2 FQDESV (reference sequence). The CDR3 covers 14 residues. The CDR3 region has the DNA TGTGCCAGCAGCCGACAGGGTACTAATGAAAAACTGTTTTTT. Protein: CASSRQGTNEKLFF.

The gene calls are TRBV5-1 and TRBJ1-4; D might be TRBD1 (6 bases). V was shortened by 4 bases and J by 8 bases, with 18 bases between the two germline ends. Germline CDR1 reads SGHRS; CDR2 reads YFSETQ. The CDR3 is made up of 15 amino acids. DNA of the CDR3: TGCGCCAGCAGCCCAAGGGGGGGGGTTCGGGAAAAACTGTTTTTT. Amino acids: CASSPRGGVREKLFF.

V and J are TRBV27 and TRBJ2-7; 7 bases are shared with TRBD2. CDR1 and CDR2 from the germline V gene are MNHEY and SMNVEV (reference sequence). V lost 3 bases, J lost 0 bases, and 5 bases stayed unmatched. The CDR3 covers 15 residues. The CDR3 protein is CASSFGGGSSYEQYF. The CDR3 coding sequence is TGTGCCAGCAGTTTCGGCGGGGGAAGCTCCTACGAGCAGTACTTC.

This chain joins TRBV6-1 and TRBJ1-2, with D tentatively TRBD1 (5 bases). The germline V gene encodes CDR1 MNHNS and CDR2 SASEGT. V shed 9 bases and J shed 3 bases, with 14 bases lying between them. The CDR3 is made up of 13 amino acids. The DNA of the CDR3 is TGTGCCAGAATACAGGTTGGGGACTATGGCTACACCTTC. The encoded protein is CARIQVGDYGYTF.

This clone has a single count. The chain is built from TRBV10-3 and TRBJ1-6, with 8 bases fitting TRBD1. The CDR3 consists of 14 residues. CDR1 and CDR2 (germline): ENHRY, SYGVKD. J was trimmed by 6 bases and V by 3 bases; bases with no gene match: 1. The chain's CDR3 is CAISEGTGNSPLHF. CDR3 DNA: TGTGCCATCAGTGAAGGGACAGGTAATTCACCCCTCCACTTT.

This chain joins TRBV5-4 and TRBJ1-6; TRBD1 matches 7 bases. There are 14 residues in the CDR3. V lost 4 bases to trimming and J lost 7 bases; unmatched junction nucleotides: 5. Germline assignment: CDR1 SGHNT and CDR2 YYREEE (reference sequence). The CDR3 nucleotides are TGTGCCAGCAGCCCCGGGACAGTCAATTCACCCCTCCACTTT. Protein product: CASSPGTVNSPLHF.

This clone was counted only a few times. The chain has TRBV27 and TRBJ2-5; D may be TRBD1 (5 bases). Germline CDR1 is MNHEY and CDR2 is SMNVEV (reference sequence). The CDR3 extends over 12 amino acids. Trimming stripped 11 bases from V and 2 bases from J, with 12 bases between. CDR3 protein: CAAGQTQETQYF. The CDR3 bases are TGTGCCGCCGGACAAACGCAAGAGACCCAGTACTTC.